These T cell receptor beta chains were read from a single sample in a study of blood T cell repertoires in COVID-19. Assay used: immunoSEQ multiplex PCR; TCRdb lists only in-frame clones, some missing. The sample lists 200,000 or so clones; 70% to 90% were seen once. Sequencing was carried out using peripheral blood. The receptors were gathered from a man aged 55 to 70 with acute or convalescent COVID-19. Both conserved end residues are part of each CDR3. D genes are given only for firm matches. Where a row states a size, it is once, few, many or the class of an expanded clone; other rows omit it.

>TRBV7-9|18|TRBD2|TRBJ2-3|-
CASSLISGRGRGTDTQYF
TGTGCCAGCAGCTTAATAAGCGGGAGGGGTCGGGGCACAGATACGCAGTATTTT
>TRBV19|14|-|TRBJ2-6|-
CASSVGSGANVLTF
TGTGCCAGTAGTGTAGGGAGCGGGGCCAACGTCCTGACTTTC
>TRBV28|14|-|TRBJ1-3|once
CASRGSNSGNTIYF
TGTGCCAGCAGGGGCAGTAACTCTGGAAACACCATATATTTT
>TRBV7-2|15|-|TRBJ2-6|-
CASSLAGSPLYVLTF
TGTGCCAGCAGCTTAGCAGGTAGCCCTCTGTACGTCCTGACTTTC
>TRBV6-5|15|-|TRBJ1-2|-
CASSYFESAGTGYTF
TGTGCCAGCAGTTACTTCGAATCGGCGGGGACCGGCTACACCTTC
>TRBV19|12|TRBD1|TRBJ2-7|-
CATWDRDNEQYF
TGTGCCACCTGGGACAGGGACAACGAGCAGTACTTC
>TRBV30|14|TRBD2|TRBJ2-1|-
CAWQAGVAYNEQFF
TGTGCCTGGCAAGCGGGAGTCGCCTACAATGAGCAGTTCTTC
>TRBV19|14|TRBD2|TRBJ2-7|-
CASRLAGGSYEQYF
TGTGCCAGTAGGCTAGCGGGAGGCTCCTACGAGCAGTACTTC
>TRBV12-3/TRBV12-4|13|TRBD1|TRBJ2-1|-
CASSLGTGGDQFF
TGTGCCAGCAGTTTGGGGACAGGGGGCGATCAGTTCTTC
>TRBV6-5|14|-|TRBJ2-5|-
CASSSDWTIETQYF
TGTGCCAGCAGTTCGGACTGGACTATAGAGACCCAGTACTTC
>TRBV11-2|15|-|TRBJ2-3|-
CASSPTSGALDTQYF
TGTGCCAGCAGCCCAACCTCGGGAGCCTTAGATACGCAGTATTTT
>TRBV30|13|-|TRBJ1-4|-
CAWSGAPGEKLFF
TGTGCCTGGAGTGGGGCCCCTGGGGAAAAACTGTTTTTT
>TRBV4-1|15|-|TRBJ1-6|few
CASSQWTSGFSPLHF
TGCGCCAGCAGCCAATGGACCTCGGGGTTTTCACCCCTCCACTTT
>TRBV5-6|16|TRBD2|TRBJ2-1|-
CASSPDAAGVYNEQFF
TGTGCCAGCAGCCCGGACGCAGCGGGAGTATACAATGAGCAGTTCTTC
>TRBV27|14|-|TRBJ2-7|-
CASSWGGPGTEQYF
TGTGCCAGCAGTTGGGGGGGGCCGGGAACGGAGCAGTACTTC
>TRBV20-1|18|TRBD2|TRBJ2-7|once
CSASTTSGRGIGTYEQYF
TGCAGTGCTAGTACGACTAGCGGGAGGGGAATCGGTACCTACGAGCAGTACTTC
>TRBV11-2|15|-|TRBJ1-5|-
CASSLDSNSNQPQHF
TGTGCCAGCAGTCTGGACTCCAATAGCAATCAGCCCCAGCATTTT
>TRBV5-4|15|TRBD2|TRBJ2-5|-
CASSPTSESQETQYF
TGTGCCAGCAGCCCGACTAGCGAATCCCAAGAGACCCAGTACTTC
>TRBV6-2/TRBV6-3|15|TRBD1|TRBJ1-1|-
CASSPRDRDYTEAFF
TGTGCCAGCAGTCCCCGGGACAGGGATTACACTGAAGCTTTCTTT
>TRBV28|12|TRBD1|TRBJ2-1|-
CASRGQDNEQFF
TGTGCCAGCAGGGGACAGGACAATGAGCAGTTCTTC
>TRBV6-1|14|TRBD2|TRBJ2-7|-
CASSEQAGGDEQYF
TGTGCCAGCAGTGAACAGGCGGGAGGGGACGAGCAGTACTTC
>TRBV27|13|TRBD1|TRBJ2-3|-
CASRTGMEDTQYF
TGTGCCAGCAGGACAGGGATGGAGGATACGCAGTATTTT
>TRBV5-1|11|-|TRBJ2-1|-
CASSLINEQFF
TGCGCCAGCAGCTTGATAAATGAGCAGTTCTTC
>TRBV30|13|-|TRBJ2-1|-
CAWSPSSYNEQFF
TGTGCCTGGAGCCCGAGCTCCTACAATGAGCAGTTCTTC
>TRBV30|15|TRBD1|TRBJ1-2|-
CAWSLLDRAGGGYTF
TGTGCCTGGAGTCTCCTCGACAGGGCGGGGGGCGGCTACACCTTC
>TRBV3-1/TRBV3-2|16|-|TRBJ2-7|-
CASSQDRRQISYEQYF
TGTGCCAGCAGCCAAGATAGACGACAGATAAGCTACGAGCAGTACTTC
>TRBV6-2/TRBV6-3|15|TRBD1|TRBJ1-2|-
CASSSLGQGTYGYTF
TGTGCCAGCAGTTCGCTAGGACAGGGAACCTATGGCTACACCTTC
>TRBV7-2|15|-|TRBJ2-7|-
CASSPDRGRAYEQYF
TGTGCCAGCAGCCCTGACAGAGGTCGGGCCTACGAGCAGTACTTC
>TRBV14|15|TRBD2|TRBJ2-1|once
CASSPGTSEYNEQFF
TGTGCCAGCAGCCCCGGGACTAGCGAGTACAATGAGCAGTTCTTC
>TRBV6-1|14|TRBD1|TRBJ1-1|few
CASSEAGQSTEAFF
TGTGCCAGCAGTGAAGCGGGACAGTCAACTGAAGCTTTCTTT
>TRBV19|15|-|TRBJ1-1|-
CASSILDRANTEAFF
TGTGCCAGTAGTATCCTCGACAGAGCGAACACTGAAGCTTTCTTT
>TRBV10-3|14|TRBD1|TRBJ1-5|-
CAISPGQANQPQHF
TGTGCCATCAGTCCGGGACAGGCCAATCAGCCCCAGCATTTT
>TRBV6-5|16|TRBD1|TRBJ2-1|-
CASSWSEAGGNNEQFF
TGTGCCAGCAGTTGGTCAGAGGCAGGGGGAAACAATGAGCAGTTCTTC